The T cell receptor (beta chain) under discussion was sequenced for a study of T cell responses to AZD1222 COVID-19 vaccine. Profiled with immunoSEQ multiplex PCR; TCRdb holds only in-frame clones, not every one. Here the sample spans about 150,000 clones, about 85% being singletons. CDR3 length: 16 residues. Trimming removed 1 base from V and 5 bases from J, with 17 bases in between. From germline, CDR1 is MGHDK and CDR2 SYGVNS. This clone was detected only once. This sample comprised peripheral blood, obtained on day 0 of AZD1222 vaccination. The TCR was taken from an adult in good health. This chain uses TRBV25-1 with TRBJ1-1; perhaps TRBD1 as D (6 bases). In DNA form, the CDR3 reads TGTGCCAGCAGTGAATTAGGCCGGGGGGCGCGTACTGAAGCTTTCTTT. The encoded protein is CASSELGRGARTEAFF.